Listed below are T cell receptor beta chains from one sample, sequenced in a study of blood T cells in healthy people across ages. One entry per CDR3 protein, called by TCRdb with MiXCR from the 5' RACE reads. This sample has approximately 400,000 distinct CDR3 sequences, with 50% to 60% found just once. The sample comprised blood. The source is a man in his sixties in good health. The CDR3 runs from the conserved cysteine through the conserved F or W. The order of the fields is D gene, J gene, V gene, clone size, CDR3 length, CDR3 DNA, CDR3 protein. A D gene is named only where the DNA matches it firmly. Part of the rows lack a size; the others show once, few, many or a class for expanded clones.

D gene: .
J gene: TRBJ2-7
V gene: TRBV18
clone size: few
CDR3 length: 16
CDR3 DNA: TGTGCCAGCTCACCACCGTCGGGATCGGGCTCCTACGAGCAGTACTTC
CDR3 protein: CASSPPSGSGSYEQYF

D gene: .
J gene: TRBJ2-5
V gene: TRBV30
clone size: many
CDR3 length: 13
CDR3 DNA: TGTGCCTGGAGTAAACGGGAACGGGAGACCCAGTACTTC
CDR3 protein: CAWSKRERETQYF

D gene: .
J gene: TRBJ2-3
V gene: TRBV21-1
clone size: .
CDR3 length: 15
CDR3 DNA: TGTGCCAGCAGCAAGAAGGACAGGGGCACAGATACGCAGTATTTT
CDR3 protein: CASSKKDRGTDTQYF

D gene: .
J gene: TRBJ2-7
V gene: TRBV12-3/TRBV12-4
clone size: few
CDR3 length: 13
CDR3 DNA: TGTGCCAGCAGTTTAGACAGGGTGTCCGAGCAGTACTTC
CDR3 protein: CASSLDRVSEQYF

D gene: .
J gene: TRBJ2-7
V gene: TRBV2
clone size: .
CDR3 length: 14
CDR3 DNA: TGTGCCAGCAGTGTAACACTAGACCCTTACGAGCAGTACTTC
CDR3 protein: CASSVTLDPYEQYF

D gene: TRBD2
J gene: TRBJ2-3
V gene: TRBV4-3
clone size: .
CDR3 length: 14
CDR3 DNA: TGCGCCAGCAGCCAGCGGGAGCATGAAGATACGCAGTATTTT
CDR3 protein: CASSQREHEDTQYF

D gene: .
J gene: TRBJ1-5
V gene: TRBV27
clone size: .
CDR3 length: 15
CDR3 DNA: TGTGCCAGCAGTTTATGGGGGTGGGACAATCAGCCCCAGCATTTT
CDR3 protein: CASSLWGWDNQPQHF

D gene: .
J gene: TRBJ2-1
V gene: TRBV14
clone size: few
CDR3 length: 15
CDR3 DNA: TGTGCCAGCAGCCAAGTTCGTGGATCCTACAATGAGCAGTTCTTC
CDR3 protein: CASSQVRGSYNEQFF

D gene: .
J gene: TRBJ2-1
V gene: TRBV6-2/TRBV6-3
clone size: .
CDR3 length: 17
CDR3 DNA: TGTGCCAGCAAGCGAGTCTTCTCGGGAAGCTCCTACAATGAGCAGTTCTTC
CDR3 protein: CASKRVFSGSSYNEQFF

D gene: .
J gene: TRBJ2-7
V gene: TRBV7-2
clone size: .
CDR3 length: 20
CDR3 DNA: TGTGCCAGCAGCTTAGGCGGCCTGGGACAATCGATACGGGGCTCCTACGAGCAGTACTTC
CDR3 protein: CASSLGGLGQSIRGSYEQYF

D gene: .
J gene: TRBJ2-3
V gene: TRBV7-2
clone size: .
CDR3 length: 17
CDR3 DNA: TGTGCCAGCAGCTTAGCGCTCGGGCGAACTAGCACAGATACGCAGTATTTT
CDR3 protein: CASSLALGRTSTDTQYF

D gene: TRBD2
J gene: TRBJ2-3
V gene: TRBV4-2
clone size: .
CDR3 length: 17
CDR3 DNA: TGTGCCAGCAGCCAAGATTATAGTGTAGCGGGGGGAGATACGCAGTATTTT
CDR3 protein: CASSQDYSVAGGDTQYF

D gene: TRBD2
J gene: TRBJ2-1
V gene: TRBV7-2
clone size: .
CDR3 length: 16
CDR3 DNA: TGTGCCAGCAGCTTAGATAGTAGCGGGGGCCACAATGAGCAGTTCTTC
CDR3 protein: CASSLDSSGGHNEQFF

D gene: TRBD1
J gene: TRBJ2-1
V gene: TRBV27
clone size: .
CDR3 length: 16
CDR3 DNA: TGTGCCGGCAGTGTGGCTGGGGACAGGCCCTCCAATGAGCAGTTCTTC
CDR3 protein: CAGSVAGDRPSNEQFF

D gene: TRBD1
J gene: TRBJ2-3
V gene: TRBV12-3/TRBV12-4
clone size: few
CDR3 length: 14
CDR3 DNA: TGTGCCAGCAGCCGGCAGGGGGTCTCAGATACGCAGTATTTT
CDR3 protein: CASSRQGVSDTQYF

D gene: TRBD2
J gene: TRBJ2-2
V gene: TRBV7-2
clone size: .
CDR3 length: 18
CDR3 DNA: TGTGCCAGCAGCCAGGAACGACTAGCTAGGACGAGGGCCGGGGAGCTGTTTTTT
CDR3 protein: CASSQERLARTRAGELFF

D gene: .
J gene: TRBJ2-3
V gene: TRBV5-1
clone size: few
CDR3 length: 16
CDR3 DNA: TGCGCCAGCAGCTTGCAGGGGCCCCCTAGCACAGATACGCAGTATTTT
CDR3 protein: CASSLQGPPSTDTQYF

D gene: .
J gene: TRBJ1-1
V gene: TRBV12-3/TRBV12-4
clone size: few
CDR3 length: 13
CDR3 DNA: TGTGCCAGCACTAGGGTCCGGAACACTGAAGCTTTCTTT
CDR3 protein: CASTRVRNTEAFF

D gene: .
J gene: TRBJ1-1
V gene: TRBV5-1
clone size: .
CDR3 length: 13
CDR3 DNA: TGCGCCAGCAGCTGGAATACGAAGGAAGAAGCTTTCTTT
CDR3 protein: CASSWNTKEEAFF

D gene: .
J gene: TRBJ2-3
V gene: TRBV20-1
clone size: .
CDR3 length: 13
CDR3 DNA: TGCAGTGTTATTTGGGGGCGGACAGATACGCAGTATTTT
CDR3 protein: CSVIWGRTDTQYF

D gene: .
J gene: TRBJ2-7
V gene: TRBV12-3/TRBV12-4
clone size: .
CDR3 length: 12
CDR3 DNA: TGTGCCAGCAGTCGCCGGACCGACGAGCAGTACTTC
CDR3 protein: CASSRRTDEQYF

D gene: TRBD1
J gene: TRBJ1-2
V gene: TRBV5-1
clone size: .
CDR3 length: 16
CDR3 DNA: TGCGCCAGCAGCACAGAGTTAAGGGACAGGGACTATGGCTACACCTTC
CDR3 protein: CASSTELRDRDYGYTF

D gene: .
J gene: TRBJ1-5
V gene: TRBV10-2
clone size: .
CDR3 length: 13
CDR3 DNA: TGCGCCAGCAGGGAGAATAGCAATCAGCCCCAGCATTTT
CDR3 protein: CASRENSNQPQHF

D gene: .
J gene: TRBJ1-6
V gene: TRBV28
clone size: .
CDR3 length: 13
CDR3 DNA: TGTGCCAGCACTGGCAGGGTACAATCACCCCTCCACTTT
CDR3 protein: CASTGRVQSPLHF

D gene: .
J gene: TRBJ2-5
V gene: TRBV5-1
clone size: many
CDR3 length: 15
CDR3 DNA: TGCGCCAGCAGCTTAGGGGGTTCCCCCGGGGAGACCCAGTACTTC
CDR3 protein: CASSLGGSPGETQYF

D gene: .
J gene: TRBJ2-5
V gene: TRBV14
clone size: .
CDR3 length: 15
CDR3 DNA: TGTGCCAGCAGCCGTACGCGGGCCCCACAAGAGACCCAGTACTTC
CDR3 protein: CASSRTRAPQETQYF

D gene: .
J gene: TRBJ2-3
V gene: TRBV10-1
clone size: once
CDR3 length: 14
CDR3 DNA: TGCGCCAGCAGCCCCCTCCCGGGCAAGCATACGCAGTATTTT
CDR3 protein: CASSPLPGKHTQYF

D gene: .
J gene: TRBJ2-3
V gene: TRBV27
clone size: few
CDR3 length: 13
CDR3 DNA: TGTGCCAGCAGTTCCACTTACACAGATACGCAGTATTTT
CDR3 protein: CASSSTYTDTQYF

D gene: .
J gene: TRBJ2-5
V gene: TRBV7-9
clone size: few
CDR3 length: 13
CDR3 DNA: TGTGCCAGCACCACCACGGCCCGAGGGACCCAGTACTTC
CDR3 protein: CASTTTARGTQYF

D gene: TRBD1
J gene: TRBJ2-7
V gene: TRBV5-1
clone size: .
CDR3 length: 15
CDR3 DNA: TGCGCCAGCAGCCGAGGAGGACAGGGACTCATCGGGCAGTACTTC
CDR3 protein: CASSRGGQGLIGQYF

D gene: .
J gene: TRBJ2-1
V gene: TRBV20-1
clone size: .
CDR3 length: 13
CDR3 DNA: TGCAGTGCTCTAGAGAGGGGGGGCCGTGAGCAGTTCTTC
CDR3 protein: CSALERGGREQFF

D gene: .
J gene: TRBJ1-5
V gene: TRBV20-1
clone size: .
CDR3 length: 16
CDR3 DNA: TGCAGTGCTAGAGCCGAGACAGGCAAGGACCTAATACCCCAGCATTTT
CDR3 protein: CSARAETGKDLIPQHF

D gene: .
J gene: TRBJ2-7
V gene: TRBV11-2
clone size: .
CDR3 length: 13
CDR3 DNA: TGTGCCAGCAGCTTTGTGCTCGGGTACGAGCAGTACTTC
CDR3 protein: CASSFVLGYEQYF

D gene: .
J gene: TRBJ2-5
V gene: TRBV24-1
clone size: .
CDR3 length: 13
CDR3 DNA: TGTGCCACCAGTCGTCGGACATCAGAGACCCAGTACTTC
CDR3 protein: CATSRRTSETQYF

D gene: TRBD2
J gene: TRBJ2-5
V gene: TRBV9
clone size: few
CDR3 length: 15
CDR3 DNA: TGTGCCAGCAGCGTAAACAGCGGGATAGGAGAGACCCAGTACTTC
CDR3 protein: CASSVNSGIGETQYF

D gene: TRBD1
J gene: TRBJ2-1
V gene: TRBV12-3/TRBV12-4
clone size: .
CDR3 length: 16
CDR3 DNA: TGTGCCAGCAGTTCGACAGGGGGAGGCTACTACAATGAGCAGTTCTTC
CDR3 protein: CASSSTGGGYYNEQFF

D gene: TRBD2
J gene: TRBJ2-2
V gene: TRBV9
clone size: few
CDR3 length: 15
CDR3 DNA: TGTGCCAGCAGCTTTAGCGGGTTAAACACCGGGGAGCTGTTTTTT
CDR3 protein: CASSFSGLNTGELFF

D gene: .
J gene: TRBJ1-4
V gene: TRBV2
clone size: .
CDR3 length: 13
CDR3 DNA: TGTGCCAGCAGAACAGGGTCCAATGAAAAACTGTTTTTT
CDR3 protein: CASRTGSNEKLFF

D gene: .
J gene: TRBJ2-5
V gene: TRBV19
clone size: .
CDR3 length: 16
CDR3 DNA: TGTGCCAGTAGTCCCCGGGGCAGTACCTTCCAAGAGACCCAGTACTTC
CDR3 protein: CASSPRGSTFQETQYF

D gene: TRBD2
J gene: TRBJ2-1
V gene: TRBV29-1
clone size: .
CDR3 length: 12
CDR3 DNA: TGCAGCGTTCGGGAGGGGTACAATGAGCAGTTCTTC
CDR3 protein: CSVREGYNEQFF

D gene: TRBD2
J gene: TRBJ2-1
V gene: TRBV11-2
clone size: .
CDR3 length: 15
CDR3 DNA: TGTGCCAGCATCCCCGCGGGAGGGCACTACAATGAGCAGTTCTTC
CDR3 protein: CASIPAGGHYNEQFF

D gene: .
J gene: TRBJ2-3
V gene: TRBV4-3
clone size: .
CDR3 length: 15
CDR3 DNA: TGCGCCAGCAGCCAAGATGTCGGCTTCACAGATACGCAGTATTTT
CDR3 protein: CASSQDVGFTDTQYF

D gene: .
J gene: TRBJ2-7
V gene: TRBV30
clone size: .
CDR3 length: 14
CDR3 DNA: TGTGCCGGTGGACTTAGGCGGCAGTCCTACGAGCAGTACTTC
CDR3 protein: CAGGLRRQSYEQYF

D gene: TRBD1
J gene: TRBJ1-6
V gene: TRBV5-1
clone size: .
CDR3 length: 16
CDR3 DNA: TGCGCCAGCAGCTTACAAGGACAGGGGGCTAATTCACCCCTCCACTTT
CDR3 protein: CASSLQGQGANSPLHF

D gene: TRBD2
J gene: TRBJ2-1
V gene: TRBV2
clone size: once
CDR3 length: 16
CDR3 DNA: TGTGCCAGCAGGGGCCAACTAGCGGGGTCCTACAATGAGCAGTTCTTC
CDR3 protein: CASRGQLAGSYNEQFF

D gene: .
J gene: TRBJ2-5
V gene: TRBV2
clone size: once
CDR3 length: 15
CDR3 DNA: TGTGCCAGCAGTCACCCTTGGGACTTTCAGGAGACCCAGTACTTC
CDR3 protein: CASSHPWDFQETQYF

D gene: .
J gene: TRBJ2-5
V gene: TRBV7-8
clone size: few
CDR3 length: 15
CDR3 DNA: TGTGCCAGCAGCTTAGGAAACTGGGTCCAAGAGACCCAGTACTTC
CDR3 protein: CASSLGNWVQETQYF

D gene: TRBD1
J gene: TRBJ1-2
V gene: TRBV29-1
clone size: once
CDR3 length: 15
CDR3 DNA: TGCAGCGCCGAAGGACAGGGGGCCCCTAACTATGGCTACACCTTC
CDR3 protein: CSAEGQGAPNYGYTF

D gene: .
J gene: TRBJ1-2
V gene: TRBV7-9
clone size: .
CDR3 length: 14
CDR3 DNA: TGTGCCAGCAGCGTAGGACTAAGTAACTATGGCTACACCTTC
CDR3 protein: CASSVGLSNYGYTF

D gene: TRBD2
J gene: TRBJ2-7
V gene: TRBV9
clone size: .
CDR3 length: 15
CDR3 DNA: TGTGCCAGCAGCGGTGGGCTAGCGGTCTACAATGAGCAGTACTTC
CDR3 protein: CASSGGLAVYNEQYF

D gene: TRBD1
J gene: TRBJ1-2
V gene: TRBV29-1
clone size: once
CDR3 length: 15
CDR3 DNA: TGCAGCGTTGAAGGGGACAGGGGGCGTAGCTATGGCTACACCTTC
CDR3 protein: CSVEGDRGRSYGYTF

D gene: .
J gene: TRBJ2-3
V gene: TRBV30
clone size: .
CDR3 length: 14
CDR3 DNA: TGTGGCGATAACAGGAGGGAAAGCACAGATACGCAGTATTTT
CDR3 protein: CGDNRRESTDTQYF

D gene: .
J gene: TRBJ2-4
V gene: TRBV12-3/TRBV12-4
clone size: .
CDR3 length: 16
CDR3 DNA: TGTGCCAGCAGTCCACGGACGGCGCTAGCCAAAAACATTCAGTACTTC
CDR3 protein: CASSPRTALAKNIQYF

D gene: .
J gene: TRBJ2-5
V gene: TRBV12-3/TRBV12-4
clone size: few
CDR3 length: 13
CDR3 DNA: TGTGCCAGCATCCCGAGGGGGAGGGAGACCCAGTACTTC
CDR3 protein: CASIPRGRETQYF

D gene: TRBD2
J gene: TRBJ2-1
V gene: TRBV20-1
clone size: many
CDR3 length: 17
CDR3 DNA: TGCAGTGCCCCCGGGACTAGCGGGAGGGGTTCCTACAATGAGCAGTTCTTC
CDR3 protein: CSAPGTSGRGSYNEQFF

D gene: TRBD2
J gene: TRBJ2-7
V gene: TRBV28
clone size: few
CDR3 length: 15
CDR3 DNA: TGTGCCAGCACGCTCCGGGGACTAGCCCCCTACGAGCAGTACTTC
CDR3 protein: CASTLRGLAPYEQYF

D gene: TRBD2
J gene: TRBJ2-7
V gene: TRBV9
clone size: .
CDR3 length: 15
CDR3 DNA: TGTGCCAGCAGCGGACTAGCGCAAGGGGGAGGCGAGCAGTACTTC
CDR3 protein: CASSGLAQGGGEQYF

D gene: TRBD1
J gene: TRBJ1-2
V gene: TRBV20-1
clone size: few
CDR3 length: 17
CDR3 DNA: TGCAGTGCTAGAGATCATGGACAGGGGGCCTTCGGCTATGGCTACACCTTC
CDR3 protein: CSARDHGQGAFGYGYTF

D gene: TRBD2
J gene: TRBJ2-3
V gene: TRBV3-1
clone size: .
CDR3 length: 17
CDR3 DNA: TGTGCCAGCAGCCAAAACCGCGCTAGCGGGACCACAGATACGCAGTATTTT
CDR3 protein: CASSQNRASGTTDTQYF